This TCR beta chain was sequenced for a study of blood T cell repertoires in COVID-19. Study-level information: Whether acute or convalescent, the COVID-19 samples came from the United States, Italy and Spain. The analysed material was cDNA or gDNA that came from T cells, B-cell-depleted T cells, or PBMCs.

Trimming cost V 8 bases and J 7 bases; bases outside gene matches: 10. The CDR3 spans 13 residues. In the authors' methods: Nucleated cell number was recorded as an estimate derived from reference gene primer amplification. Sequencing was performed with immunoSEQ multiplex PCR; in TCRdb, only in-frame clones are kept and a portion is missing. From that table come the V and J calls and clone size; the DNA was used to work out D and trimming. The sample includes some 270,000 clones, around nine tenths of them seen just once. Sequencing input: peripheral blood. The clonotype originates from a man aged 45 to 65 with acute or convalescent COVID-19. The V and J genes are TRBV12-3 or TRBV12-4 and TRBJ2-5; 7 bases line up with TRBD1. The CDR3, as DNA: TGTGCCAGCGGCCGGGACAGCGAACTGACCCAGTACTTC. Translation gives CASGRDSELTQYF.